This TCR beta chain was found in a study of T cell responses to AZD1222 COVID-19 vaccine. Whole-study results and caveats: There were mostly white British donors and more females than males, and clonal diversity was possibly underestimated. Across spike, vaccine-associated CD4 TCRs were found, dominant at 160-218 and 743-854. None of the repertoires were sampled until the peak T cell response had passed.

Profiled with immunoSEQ multiplex PCR; TCRdb holds only in-frame clones, not every one. The table lists fewer than 85,000 clones, over 75% of them singletons. As to this clone: Its specificity is unknown.

The CDR3 is 13 residues long. Trimming stripped 2 bases from V and 2 bases from J, with 5 bases between. The germline V gene has CDR1 KGHSH and CDR2 LQKENI. This clonotype was obtained from an adult who received the AZD1222 COVID-19 vaccine. V gene TRBV18 combines with J gene TRBJ2-3; D gene unclear. This sample comprised peripheral blood, obtained 28 days after the second AZD1222 dose. The CDR3, as DNA: TGTGCCAGCTCACCAGGGAACACAGATACGCAGTATTTT. It yields the protein CASSPGNTDTQYF. The full variable domain, rest sourced from reference TRBV18 and TRBJ2-3, is NAGVMQNPRHLVRRRGQEARLRCSPMKGHSHVYWYRQLPEEGLKFMVYLQKENIIDESGMPKERFSAEFPKEGPSILRIQQVVRGDSAAYFCASSPGNTDTQYFGPGTRLTVL.